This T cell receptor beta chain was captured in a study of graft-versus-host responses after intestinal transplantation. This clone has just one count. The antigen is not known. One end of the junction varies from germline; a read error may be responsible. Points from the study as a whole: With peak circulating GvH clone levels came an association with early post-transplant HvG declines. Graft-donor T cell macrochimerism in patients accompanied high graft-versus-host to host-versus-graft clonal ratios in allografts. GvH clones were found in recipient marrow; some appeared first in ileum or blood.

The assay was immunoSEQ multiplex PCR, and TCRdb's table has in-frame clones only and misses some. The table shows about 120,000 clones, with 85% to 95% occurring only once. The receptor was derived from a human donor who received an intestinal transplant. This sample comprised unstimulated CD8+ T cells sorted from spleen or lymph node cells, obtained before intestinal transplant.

The CDR3 reads CAWSVTGLPSYERYF. In DNA form, the CDR3 reads TGTGCCTGGAGTGTGACAGGACTTCCCTCCTACGAGCGGTACTTC. J is TRBJ2-7 and V is TRBV30; a weak D match, TRBD1 (6 bases). Germline V gene sequence: CDR1 GTSNPN, CDR2 SVGIG (reference sequence). The CDR3 loop spans 15 amino acids. Full variable domain (outside the CDR3, taken from reference TRBV30 and TRBJ2-7): SQTIHQWPATLVQPVGSPLSLECTVEGTSNPNLYWYRQAAGRGLQLLFYSVGIGQISSEVPQNLSASRPQDRQFILSSKKLLLSDSGFYLCAWSVTGLPSYERYFGPGTRLTVT.